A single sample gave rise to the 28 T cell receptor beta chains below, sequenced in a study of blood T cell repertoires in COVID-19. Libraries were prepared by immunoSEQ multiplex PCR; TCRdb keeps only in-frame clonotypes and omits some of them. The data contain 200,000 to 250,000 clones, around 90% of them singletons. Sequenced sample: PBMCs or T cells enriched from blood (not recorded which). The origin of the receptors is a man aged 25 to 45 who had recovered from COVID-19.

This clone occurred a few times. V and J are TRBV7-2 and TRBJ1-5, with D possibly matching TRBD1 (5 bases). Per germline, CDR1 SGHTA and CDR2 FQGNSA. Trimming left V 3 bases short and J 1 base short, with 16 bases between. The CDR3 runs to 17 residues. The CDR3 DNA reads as TGTGCCAGCAGCTTGGACACAAGAACCCCCAGCAATCAGCCCCAGCATTTT. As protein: CASSLDTRTPSNQPQHF.

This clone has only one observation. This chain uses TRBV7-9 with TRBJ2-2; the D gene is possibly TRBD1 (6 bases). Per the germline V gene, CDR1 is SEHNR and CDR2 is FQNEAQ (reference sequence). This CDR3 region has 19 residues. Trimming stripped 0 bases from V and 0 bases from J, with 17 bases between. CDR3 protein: CASSLAVGYRASNTGELFF. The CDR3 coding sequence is TGTGCCAGCAGCTTAGCTGTCGGATACAGGGCTTCGAACACCGGGGAGCTGTTTTTT.

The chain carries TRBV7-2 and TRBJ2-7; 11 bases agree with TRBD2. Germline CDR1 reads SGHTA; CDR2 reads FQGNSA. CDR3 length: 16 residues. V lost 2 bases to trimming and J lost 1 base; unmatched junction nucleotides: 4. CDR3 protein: CASSLWGTSGSYEQYF. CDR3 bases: TGTGCCAGCAGCTTATGGGGGACTAGCGGATCCTACGAGCAGTACTTC.

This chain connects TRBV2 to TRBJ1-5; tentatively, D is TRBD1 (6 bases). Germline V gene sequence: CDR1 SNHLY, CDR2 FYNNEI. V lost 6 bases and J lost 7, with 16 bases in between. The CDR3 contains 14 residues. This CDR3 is CASRMEGGAQPQHF. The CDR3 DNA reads TGTGCCAGCAGGATGGAAGGGGGTGCCCAGCCCCAGCATTTT.

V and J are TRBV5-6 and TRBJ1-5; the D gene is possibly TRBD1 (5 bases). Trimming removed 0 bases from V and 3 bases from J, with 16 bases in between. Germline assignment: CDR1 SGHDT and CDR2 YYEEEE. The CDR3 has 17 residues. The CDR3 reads CASSLEGGGAHNQPQHF. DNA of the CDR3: TGTGCCAGCAGCTTGGAGGGAGGCGGGGCCCACAATCAGCCCCAGCATTTT.

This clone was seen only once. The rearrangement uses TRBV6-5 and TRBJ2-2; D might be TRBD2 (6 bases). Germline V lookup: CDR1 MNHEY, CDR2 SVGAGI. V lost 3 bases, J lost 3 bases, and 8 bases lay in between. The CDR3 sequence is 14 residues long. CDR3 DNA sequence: TGTGCCAGCAGTTATTGGGGGGACACCGGGGAGCTGTTTTTT. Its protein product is CASSYWGDTGELFF.

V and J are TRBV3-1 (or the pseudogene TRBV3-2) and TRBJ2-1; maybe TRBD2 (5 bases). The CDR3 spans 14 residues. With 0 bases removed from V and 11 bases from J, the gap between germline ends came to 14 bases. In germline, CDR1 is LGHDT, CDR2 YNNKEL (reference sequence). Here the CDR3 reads CASSQDVLREKQFF. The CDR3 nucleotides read TGTGCCAGCAGCCAAGACGTTTTGAGGGAGAAGCAGTTCTTC.

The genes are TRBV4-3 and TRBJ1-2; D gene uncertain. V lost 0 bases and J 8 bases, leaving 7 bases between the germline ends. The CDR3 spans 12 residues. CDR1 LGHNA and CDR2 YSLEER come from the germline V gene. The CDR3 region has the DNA TGCGCCAGCAGCCAAGAAAGGAGAGGCTACACCTTC. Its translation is CASSQERRGYTF.

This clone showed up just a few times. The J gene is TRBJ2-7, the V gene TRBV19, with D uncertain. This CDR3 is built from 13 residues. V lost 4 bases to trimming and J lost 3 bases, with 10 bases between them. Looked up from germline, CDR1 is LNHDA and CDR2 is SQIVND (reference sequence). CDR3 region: CASSTRLDYEQYF. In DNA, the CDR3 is TGTGCCAGTAGTACGAGGCTGGACTACGAGCAGTACTTC.

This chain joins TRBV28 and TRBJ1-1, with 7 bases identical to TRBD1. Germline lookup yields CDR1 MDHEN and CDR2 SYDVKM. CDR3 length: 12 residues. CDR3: CVLRGRGTEAFF. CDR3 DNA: TGTGTGCTGCGGGGCAGGGGGACTGAAGCTTTCTTT.

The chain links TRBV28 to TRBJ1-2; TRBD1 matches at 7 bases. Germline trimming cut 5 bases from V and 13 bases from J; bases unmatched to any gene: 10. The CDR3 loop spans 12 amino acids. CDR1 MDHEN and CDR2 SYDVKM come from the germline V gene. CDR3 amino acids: CASSVQGRKPTF. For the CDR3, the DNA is TGTGCCAGCAGTGTACAGGGGCGGAAGCCCACCTTC.

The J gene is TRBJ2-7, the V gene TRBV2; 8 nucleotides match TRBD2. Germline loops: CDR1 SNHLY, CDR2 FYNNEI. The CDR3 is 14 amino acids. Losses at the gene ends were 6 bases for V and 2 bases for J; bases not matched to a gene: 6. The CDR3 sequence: CASRSSGSTYEQYF. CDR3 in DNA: TGTGCCAGCAGGTCCAGCGGGAGCACCTACGAGCAGTACTTC. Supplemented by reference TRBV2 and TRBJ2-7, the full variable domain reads EPEVTQTPSHQVTQMGQEVILRCVPISNHLYFYWYRQILGQKVEFLVSFYNNEISEKSEIFDDQFSVERPDGSNFTLKIRSTKLEDSAMYFCASRSSGSTYEQYFGPGTRLTVT.

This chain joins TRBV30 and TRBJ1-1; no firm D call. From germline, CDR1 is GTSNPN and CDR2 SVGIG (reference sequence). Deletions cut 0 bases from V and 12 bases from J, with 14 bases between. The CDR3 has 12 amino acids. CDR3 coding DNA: TGTGCCTGGAGTGTAATGACTGGGAGGCCTTTCTTT. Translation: CAWSVMTGRPFF.

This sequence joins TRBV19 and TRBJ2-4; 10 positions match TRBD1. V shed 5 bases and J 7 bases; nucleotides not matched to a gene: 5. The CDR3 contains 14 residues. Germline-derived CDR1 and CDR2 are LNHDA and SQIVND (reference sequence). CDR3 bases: TGTGCCAGTAGTCGTGCGGGACAGGGGAACATTCAGTACTTC. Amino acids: CASSRAGQGNIQYF.

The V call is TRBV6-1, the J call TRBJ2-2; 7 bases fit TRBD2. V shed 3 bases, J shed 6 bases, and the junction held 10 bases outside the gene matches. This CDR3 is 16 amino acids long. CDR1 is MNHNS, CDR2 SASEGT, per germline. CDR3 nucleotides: TGTGCCAGCAGTGACCGCGGCAGGGCGGGGGCCGGGGAGCTGTTTTTT. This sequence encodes CASSDRGRAGAGELFF.

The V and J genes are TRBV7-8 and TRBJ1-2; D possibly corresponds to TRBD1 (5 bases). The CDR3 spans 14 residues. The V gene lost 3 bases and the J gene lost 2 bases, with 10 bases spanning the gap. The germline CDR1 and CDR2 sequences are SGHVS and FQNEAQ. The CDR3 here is CASSLGRANYGYTF. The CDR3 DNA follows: TGTGCCAGCAGCTTGGGCAGGGCGAACTATGGCTACACCTTC. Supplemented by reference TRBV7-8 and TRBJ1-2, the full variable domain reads GAGVSQSPRYKVAKRGQDVALRCDPISGHVSLFWYQQALGQGPEFLTYFQNEAQLDKSGLPSDRFFAERPEGSVSTLKIQRTQQEDSAVYLCASSLGRANYGYTFGSGTRLTVV.

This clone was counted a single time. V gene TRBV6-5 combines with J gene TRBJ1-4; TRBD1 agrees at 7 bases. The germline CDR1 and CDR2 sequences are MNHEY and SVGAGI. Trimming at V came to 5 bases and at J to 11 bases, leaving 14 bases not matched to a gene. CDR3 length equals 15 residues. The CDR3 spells CASSPARQGGWKLFF. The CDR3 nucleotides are TGTGCCAGCAGTCCGGCAAGACAGGGCGGGTGGAAACTGTTTTTT.

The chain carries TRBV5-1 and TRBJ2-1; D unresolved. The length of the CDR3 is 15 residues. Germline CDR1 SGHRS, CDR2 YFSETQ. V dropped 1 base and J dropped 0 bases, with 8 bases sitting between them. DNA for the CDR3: TGCGCCAGCAGCTTGTTGGCCACCTCCTACAATGAGCAGTTCTTC. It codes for CASSLLATSYNEQFF.

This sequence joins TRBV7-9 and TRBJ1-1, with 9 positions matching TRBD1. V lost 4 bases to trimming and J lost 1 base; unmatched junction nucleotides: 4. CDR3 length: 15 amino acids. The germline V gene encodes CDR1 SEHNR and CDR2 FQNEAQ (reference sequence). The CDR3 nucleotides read TGTGCCAGCAGCTCAGGACAGGGGAGGAACACTGAAGCTTTCTTT. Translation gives CASSSGQGRNTEAFF.

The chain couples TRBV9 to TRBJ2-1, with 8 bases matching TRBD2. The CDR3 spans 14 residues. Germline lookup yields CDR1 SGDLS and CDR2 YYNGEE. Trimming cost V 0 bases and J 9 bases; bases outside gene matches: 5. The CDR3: CASSVALAGGEQFF. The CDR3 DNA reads TGTGCCAGCAGCGTAGCTCTTGCGGGGGGTGAGCAGTTCTTC.

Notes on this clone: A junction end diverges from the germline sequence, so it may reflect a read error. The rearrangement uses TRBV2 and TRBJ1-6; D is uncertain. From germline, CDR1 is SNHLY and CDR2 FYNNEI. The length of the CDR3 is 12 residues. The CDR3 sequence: CASKESNSPLHF. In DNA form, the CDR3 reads TGTGCCAGCAAAGAGAGTAATTCCCCCCTCCACTTT.

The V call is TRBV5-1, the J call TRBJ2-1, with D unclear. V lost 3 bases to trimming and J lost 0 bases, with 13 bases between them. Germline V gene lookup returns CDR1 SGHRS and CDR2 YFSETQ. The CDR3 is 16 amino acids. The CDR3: CASSSLQAFSYNEQFF. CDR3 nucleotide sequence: TGCGCCAGCAGCTCCCTTCAGGCGTTCTCCTACAATGAGCAGTTCTTC.

CDR3 in amino acids: CASSREDKEKLFF. DNA of the CDR3: TGCGCCAGCAGCAGAGAGGATAAAGAAAAACTGTTTTTT. The chain combines TRBV5-1 with TRBJ1-4; no definite D call. Germline-derived CDR1 and CDR2 are SGHRS and YFSETQ. V was trimmed by 4 bases and J by 8 bases, leaving 12 bases between them. The CDR3 loop spans 13 amino acids.

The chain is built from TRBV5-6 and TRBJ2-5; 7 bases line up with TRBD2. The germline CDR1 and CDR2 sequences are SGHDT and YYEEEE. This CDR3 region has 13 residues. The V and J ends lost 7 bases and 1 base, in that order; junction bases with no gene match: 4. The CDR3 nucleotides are TGTGCCAGCCGGGAGGAGGCCCAAGAGACCCAGTACTTC. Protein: CASREEAQETQYF.

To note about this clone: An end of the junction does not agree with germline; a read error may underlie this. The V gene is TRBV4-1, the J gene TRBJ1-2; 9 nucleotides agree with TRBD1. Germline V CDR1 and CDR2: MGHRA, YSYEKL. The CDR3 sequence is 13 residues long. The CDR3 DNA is TGCGCCAGCAGCCAAGTTACAGGGGGCCCTAGGGCCTTC. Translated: CASSQVTGGPRAF.

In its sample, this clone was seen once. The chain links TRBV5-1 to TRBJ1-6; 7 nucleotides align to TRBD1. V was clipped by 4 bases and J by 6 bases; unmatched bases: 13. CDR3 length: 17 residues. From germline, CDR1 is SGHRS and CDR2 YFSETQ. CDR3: CASSAGGGAVGNSPLHF. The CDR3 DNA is TGCGCCAGCAGCGCCGGAGGGGGCGCGGTGGGTAATTCACCCCTCCACTTT.

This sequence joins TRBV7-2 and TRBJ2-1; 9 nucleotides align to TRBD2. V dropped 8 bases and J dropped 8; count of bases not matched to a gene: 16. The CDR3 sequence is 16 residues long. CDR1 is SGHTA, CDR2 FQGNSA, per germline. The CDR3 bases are TGTGCCAGCGCCATCAGGGCTAGCGGGACTCCATATGAGCAGTTCTTC. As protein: CASAIRASGTPYEQFF.

In DNA form, the CDR3 reads TGTGCCACCAGCAGAGACCCGACGGGAAGGGAATGGGGAAACACCATATATTTT. Protein: CATSRDPTGREWGNTIYF. This sequence joins TRBV15 and TRBJ1-3; D is ambiguous. Germline CDR1 reads LNHNV; CDR2 reads YYDKDF (reference sequence). CDR3 length equals 18 residues. V was pared by 0 bases and J by 4 bases, with 19 bases between.